This TCR beta chain was captured by sequencing in a study of T cell responses to AZD1222 COVID-19 vaccine (dated by TCRdb to the early 2020s). Study-level background: AZD1222 recipients given second doses at about 4 weeks or at about 12 weeks were pooled, since spike-specific TCR depth and breadth were not found to differ between the two schedules. A total of 240 or so trial participants underwent TCR sequencing, of whom some 200 had received two doses of AZD1222 and 26 had received two doses of the MenACWY control vaccine. Enrollment into the trials was organized by age into subgroups of 18-55, 56-69 and 70-plus years, and those subgroups contained about 160, 30 and 59 TCR-sequenced participants, respectively. The paper's findings and limits, for the study overall: Because no day 14 peak-response samples were available, the repertoires could be characterized only after the peak T cell response. Spike-specific TCR breadth and depth rose significantly after two AZD1222 doses compared with day 0 and with MenACWY recipients. Participants were mostly white British, with more females than males. The authors suggested clonal diversity may have been underestimated. Epitopes outside the regions mutated in the B.1.351 and B.1.1.7 variants were reportedly recognized by nearly half of the unique spike-specific TCRs. In the small 56-69-year group, the increase in depth fell short of significance, most likely because of low power. CD4 TCRs associated with the vaccine covered the entire spike protein, and the dominant responses were in regions 160-218 and 743-854. Conclusions about previously exposed vaccinees were limited because only six or seven AZD1222 recipients were SARS-CoV-2 seropositive at baseline.

The time point label on this specimen signifies: baseline before first vaccination. The vaccinee samples were drawn from two UK trials, COV001 and COV002, one of which was a single-blind randomized controlled phase 2/3 trial testing AZD1222 (ChAdOx1 nCoV-19) in healthy adults. For TCRbeta chain sequencing, PBMC samples were collected from trial participants at day 0 and at day 28 after the second dose. The CDR3 regions of human TCRbeta chains were analyzed by immunosequencing. The study's own analysis went as follows. Repertoire TCRs were matched against a reference library of SARS-CoV-2-specific TCRs generated with the MIRA antigen-specificity platform. Breadth was defined as the fraction of unique TCRs that were SARS-CoV-2-associated, and depth was defined as the fraction of total T cells that were SARS-CoV-2-associated. Using the MIRA data, every spike-specific TCR was mapped to the spike region that the TCR reacted to and assigned to either a CD4 or a CD8 class. Log10-transformed breadth and depth values were compared by one-way ANOVA with Sidak's multiple comparisons tests. This immuneACCESS table, as held by TCRdb, lists in-frame sequences with V and J called but not all clones. Of the missing ones, under half trace to an unresolved V gene in checked studies; the others have no known cause. D and trimming come from the DNA, and the V and J calls and clone size come from that table. Counted in this sample were 100,000 to 150,000 clones; 88% of them appeared once. The ten biggest clones cover 3.5% to 4.5% of the sample.

As to this clone: Its antigen remains unidentified. No much larger clonotype is one base removed from it; base qualities were not supplied.

Taken from cysteine to phenylalanine, the CDR3 has 16 residues. Only the CDR3 DNA stays, 48 bases, in frame from base 1. V loses 1 base at its end and J loses 0 bases; junction bases beyond the gene matches: 3. The germline V gene (reference sequence) provides CDR1 LGHDT and CDR2 YNNKEL. This sequence uses TRBV3-1 (or the pseudogene TRBV3-2) and TRBJ1-3, with 7 bases matching TRBD1. Source: peripheral blood, taken on day 0 of AZD1222 vaccination. The clonotype was recovered from an adult in good health. The CDR3 protein: CASSQGQGLSGNTIYF. Read as DNA, the sequence is TGTGCCAGCAGCCAAGGACAGGGACTCTCTGGAAACACCATATATTTT.